The entry that follows covers one T cell receptor (beta chain) sequence. Some clones are missing from TCRdb's copy, which holds only in-frame ones; the method was immunoSEQ multiplex PCR. This sample yields fewer than 250,000 clones, of which roughly 84% are seen a single time; around 3.1% belongs to the top ten. This entry is derived from a study of blood T cell repertoires in COVID-19. CDR1 is SNHLY, CDR2 FYNNEI, per germline. Unmatched junction bases numbered 15, after V lost 11 bases and J lost 5 bases. The CDR3 totals 15 residues. This rearrangement joins TRBV2 to TRBJ2-3, with 8 bases that match TRBD2. The sequencing sample was made of PBMCs or T cells enriched from blood (not recorded which). The source is a woman in her 30s who had been exposed to COVID-19. The chain's CDR3 is CAGSLAGNGGDTQYF. The CDR3 nucleotides are TGTGCCGGATCCTTAGCGGGGAATGGAGGAGATACGCAGTATTTT.